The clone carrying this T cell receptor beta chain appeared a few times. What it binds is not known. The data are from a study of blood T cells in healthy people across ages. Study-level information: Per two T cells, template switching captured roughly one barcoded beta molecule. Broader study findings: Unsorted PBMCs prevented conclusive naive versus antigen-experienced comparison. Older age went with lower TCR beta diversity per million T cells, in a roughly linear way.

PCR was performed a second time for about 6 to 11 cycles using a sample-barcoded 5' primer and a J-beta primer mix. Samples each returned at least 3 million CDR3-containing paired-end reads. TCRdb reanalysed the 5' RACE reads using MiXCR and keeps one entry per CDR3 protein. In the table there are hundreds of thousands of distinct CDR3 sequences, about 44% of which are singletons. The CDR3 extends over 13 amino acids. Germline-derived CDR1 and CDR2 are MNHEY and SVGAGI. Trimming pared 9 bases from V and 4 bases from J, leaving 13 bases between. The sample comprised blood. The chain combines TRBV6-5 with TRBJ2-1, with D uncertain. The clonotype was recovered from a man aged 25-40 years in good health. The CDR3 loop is CASSKRRYNEQFF. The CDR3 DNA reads TGTGCCAGTAGTAAAAGGCGGTACAATGAGCAGTTCTTC.